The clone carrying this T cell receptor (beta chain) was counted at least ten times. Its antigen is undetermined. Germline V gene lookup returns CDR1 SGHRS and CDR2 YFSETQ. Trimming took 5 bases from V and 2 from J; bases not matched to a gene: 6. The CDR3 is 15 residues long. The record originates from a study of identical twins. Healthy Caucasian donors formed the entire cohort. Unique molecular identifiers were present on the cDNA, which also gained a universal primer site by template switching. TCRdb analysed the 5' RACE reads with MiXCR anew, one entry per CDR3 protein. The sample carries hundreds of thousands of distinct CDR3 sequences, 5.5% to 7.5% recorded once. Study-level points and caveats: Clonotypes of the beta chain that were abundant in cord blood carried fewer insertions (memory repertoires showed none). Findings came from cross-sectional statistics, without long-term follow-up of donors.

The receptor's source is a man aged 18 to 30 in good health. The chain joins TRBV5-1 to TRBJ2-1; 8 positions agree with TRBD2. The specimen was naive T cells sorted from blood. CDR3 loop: CASRVSGRPYNEQFF. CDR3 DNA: TGCGCCAGCAGAGTAAGCGGGAGACCCTACAATGAGCAGTTCTTC. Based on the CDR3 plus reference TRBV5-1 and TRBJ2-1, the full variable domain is KAGVTQTPRYLIKTRGQQVTLSCSPISGHRSVSWYQQTPGQGLQFLFEYFSETQRNKGNFPGRFSGRQFSNSRSEMNVSTLELGDSALYLCASRVSGRPYNEQFFGPGTRLTVL.